This passage covers 19 T cell receptor beta chains from one sample sequenced in a study of blood T cell repertoires in COVID-19. Some clones are missing from TCRdb's copy, which holds only in-frame ones; the method was immunoSEQ multiplex PCR. The sample contains about 360,000 clones, less than 90% of which appear only once. Sequencing used peripheral blood. Receptor source: a woman aged 60-75 years with COVID-19, enrolled during active disease.

The chain employs TRBV6-6 and TRBJ1-5; D is undetermined. Germline V gene lookup returns CDR1 MNHNY and CDR2 SVGAGI (reference sequence). V was cut by 0 bases and J by 3 bases, with 12 bases left in between. The CDR3 is 16 residues long. CDR3 sequence: CASSYSGPRYNQPQHF. CDR3 sequence (DNA): TGTGCCAGCAGTTACTCCGGCCCCAGGTACAATCAGCCCCAGCATTTT.

DNA of the CDR3: TGTGCCAGCAGCGCTCCTAGCGGGGGAAAGGGTGTCCATGAGCAGTTCTTC. This codes for CASSAPSGGKGVHEQFF. The genes are TRBV9 and TRBJ2-1, with 10 bases matching TRBD2. The ends lost 3 bases at V and 8 bases at J; junction bases unmatched: 14. The germline V gene encodes CDR1 SGDLS and CDR2 YYNGEE. The CDR3 is made up of 17 amino acids.

The chain carries TRBV3-1 (or the pseudogene TRBV3-2) and TRBJ2-7, with 7 bases identical to TRBD2. The germline CDR1 and CDR2 sequences are LGHDT and YNNKEL (reference sequence). Trimming removed 6 bases from V and 6 bases from J; junction bases left unmatched: 8. The CDR3 runs to 13 residues. The CDR3: CASSREDTGEQYF. The CDR3, as DNA: TGTGCCAGCAGTCGGGAGGATACGGGCGAGCAGTACTTC.

This rearrangement joins TRBV5-1 to TRBJ1-2; 12 bases agree with TRBD1. CDR3 length: 16 residues. J gave up 8 bases and V 0 bases, and 8 bases lay outside the gene matches. Germline loops: CDR1 SGHRS, CDR2 YFSETQ. The CDR3 bases are TGCGCCAGCAGCTTGGCGACCGGGACAGGGGGCGCGGGCTACACCTTC. Translating it yields CASSLATGTGGAGYTF.

V usage is TRBV7-2 and J usage is TRBJ2-5; perhaps TRBD1 as D (5 bases). V lost 2 bases to trimming and J lost 1 base, with 11 bases between them. Germline CDR1 is SGHTA and CDR2 is FQGNSA. CDR3 length: 15 amino acids. This CDR3 is CASSLNWGLQETQYF. The DNA of the CDR3 is TGTGCCAGCAGCTTAAATTGGGGCCTCCAAGAGACCCAGTACTTC.

J is TRBJ2-1 and V is TRBV19; tentative D call: TRBD1 (5 bases). The CDR3 is made up of 15 amino acids. V gave up 2 bases and J gave up 7 bases, with 15 bases separating them. Germline lookup yields CDR1 LNHDA and CDR2 SQIVND (reference sequence). The DNA of the CDR3 is TGTGCCAGTAGTATAATGCAGGGCCCAGGGAATGAGCAGTTCTTC. As protein: CASSIMQGPGNEQFF. Supplemented by reference TRBV19 and TRBJ2-1, the full variable domain reads DGGITQSPKYLFRKEGQNVTLSCEQNLNHDAMYWYRQDPGQGLRLIYYSQIVNDFQKGDIAEGYSVSREKKESFPLTVTSAQKNPTAFYLCASSIMQGPGNEQFFGPGTRLTVL.

The chain recombines TRBV5-4 with TRBJ2-3; unclear D gene. This CDR3 is built from 12 residues. Germline CDR1 is SGHNT and CDR2 is YYREEE (reference sequence). Trimming pared 1 base from V and 4 bases from J, leaving 4 bases between. DNA for the CDR3: TGTGCCAGCAGCTTGTGGCCAGATACGCAGTATTTT. Translated, it gives CASSLWPDTQYF.

The chain carries TRBV7-2 and TRBJ2-3, with D possibly TRBD1 on 5 matching bases. CDR1 and CDR2 from the germline V gene are SGHTA and FQGNSA. Deletions cut 2 bases from V and 0 bases from J, with 18 bases between. This CDR3 is 18 amino acids long. DNA of the CDR3: TGTGCCAGCAGCTTACCCCCCAAGACAGTTTCTAGCACAGATACGCAGTATTTT. This sequence encodes CASSLPPKTVSSTDTQYF.

This chain uses TRBV18 with TRBJ2-1; maybe TRBD1 (6 bases). Germline V gene lookup returns CDR1 KGHSH and CDR2 LQKENI. The CDR3 runs to 14 residues. V lost 3 bases to trimming and J lost 4 bases, with 10 bases between them. CDR3 DNA: TGTGCCAGCTCACCGGGACACGTTTACAATGAGCAGTTCTTC. This codes for CASSPGHVYNEQFF.

This clone has more than one count but fewer than ten. The CDR3: CASSFDSTIYF. The CDR3 DNA follows: TGTGCCAGCAGCTTCGACAGCACCATATATTTT. The chain is built from TRBV7-9 and TRBJ1-3; a weak D match, TRBD1 (5 bases). The CDR3 is made up of 11 amino acids. The germline gives CDR1 SEHNR, CDR2 FQNEAQ (reference sequence). Trimming stripped 3 bases from V and 9 bases from J, with 6 bases between.

V is TRBV21-1 and J is TRBJ1-4; no DNA check was done on the table's D call, TRBD1. TRBV21-1 is labeled a pseudogene. The CDR3 sequence is 14 residues long. The CDR3 DNA is TGTGCCAGCAGCACCGGACAGACTAATGAAAAACTGTTTTTT. It is translated as CASSTGQTNEKLFF.

The gene calls are TRBV5-1 and TRBJ1-2; TRBD1 matches 11 bases. The CDR3 extends over 15 amino acids. The V gene's germline CDR1 is SGHRS and CDR2 YFSETQ. The V gene end was trimmed by 0 bases and the J gene end by 5 bases; junction bases not matched to a gene: 3. CDR3 sequence reads: CASSLGTGGGYGYTF. The CDR3, as DNA: TGCGCCAGCAGCTTGGGGACAGGGGGCGGTTATGGCTACACCTTC.

The V call is TRBV14, the J call TRBJ2-3; 9 nucleotides align to TRBD1. Germline lookup yields CDR1 SGHDN and CDR2 FVKESK. This CDR3 is built from 14 residues. After removal of 4 bases from V and 7 bases from J, the junction contained 6 bases not matched to a gene. CDR3: CASSPGTGWNTQYF. In nucleotides, the CDR3 is TGTGCCAGCAGCCCCGGGACAGGGTGGAATACGCAGTATTTT.

The chain links TRBV12-2 to TRBJ1-2; no check of the table's D call, TRBD1, against the DNA was made. TRBV12-2 is a pseudogene segment. The CDR3 has 16 amino acids. The CDR3, as DNA: TGTGCAAGTCGCTTAGACTTGGGCAGGGGATTTTATGGCTACACCTTC. Its translation: CASRLDLGRGFYGYTF.

This clone was recorded many times. For the CDR3, the DNA is TGTGCCAGCAGGGCGGGACAGGGGCCGATCGAGCAGTACTTC. Protein product: CASRAGQGPIEQYF. The V gene is TRBV6-5, the J gene TRBJ2-7; 10 nucleotides line up with TRBD1. The CDR3 consists of 14 residues. V shed 6 bases and J 6 bases; nucleotides not matched to a gene: 8. Germline values: CDR1 MNHEY, CDR2 SVGAGI.

This clone was seen only a few times. The chain employs TRBV9 and TRBJ2-3; 8 bases are shared with TRBD1. Losses at the gene ends were 4 bases for V and 4 bases for J; bases not matched to a gene: 8. This CDR3 comprises 15 residues. CDR1 is SGDLS, CDR2 YYNGEE, per germline. The CDR3 DNA reads as TGTGCCAGCAGCAAGGGACAGGATATCGCAGATACGCAGTATTTT. Translation gives CASSKGQDIADTQYF.

The V and J genes are TRBV29-1 and TRBJ2-1, with TRBD2 matching 8 bases. The V segment lost 0 bases and the J segment 4 bases; nucleotides outside the gene matches: 8. Germline assignment: CDR1 SQVTM and CDR2 ANQGSEA. This CDR3 spans 16 amino acids. This chain's CDR3 is CSVEDSPSGLYNEQFF. The CDR3, as DNA: TGCAGCGTTGAAGATTCGCCTAGCGGGCTGTACAATGAGCAGTTCTTC.

V is TRBV7-2 and J is TRBJ1-6; TRBD1 aligns across 9 bases. There are 16 residues in the CDR3. Trimming at V came to 3 bases and at J to 10 bases, leaving 10 bases not matched to a gene. Per germline, CDR1 SGHTA and CDR2 FQGNSA. The CDR3 DNA reads as TGTGCCAGCAGCTTTAATCAGGGACAGGGCGGCTCACCCCTCCACTTT. It yields the protein CASSFNQGQGGSPLHF.

This clone was recorded a few times. V gene TRBV12-5 combines with J gene TRBJ1-3; 8 nucleotides match TRBD1. Per germline, CDR1 LGHNT and CDR2 FRNRAP. Trimming at V came to 6 bases and at J to 5 bases, leaving 9 bases not matched to a gene. This CDR3 is built from 15 residues. In nucleotides, the CDR3 is TGTGCTAGTGGCCTCGGACAGGGAAACCGAAACACCATATATTTT. Its translation: CASGLGQGNRNTIYF.